These 22 T cell receptor beta chains were all obtained from the same sample, sequenced in a study of beta chain features in type 1 diabetes. The study, taken as a whole, reports: Across all four CD4+ subsets, people with type 1 diabetes showed modestly shorter TCRB CDR3s.

The sequenced template was cDNA made from the entire isolated RNA. TCRdb's copy holds only in-frame clones and misses some; the assay was immunoSEQ multiplex PCR. The data hold around 240,000 clones, with 16% observed a single time. No antigen has been identified for these receptors. Sequenced input: naive CD4+ T cells from blood. The receptor set was obtained from a young man with type 1 diabetes.

The chain has TRBV9 and TRBJ2-1, with 8 bases lining up with TRBD2. The V gene's germline CDR1 is SGDLS and CDR2 YYNGEE. This CDR3 has 16 residues. V shed 0 bases and J 8 bases; nucleotides not matched to a gene: 10. The CDR3 sequence: CASSVVPRGGFYEQFF. CDR3 DNA sequence: TGTGCCAGCAGCGTAGTGCCCCGCGGGGGGTTCTATGAGCAGTTCTTC.

This clone has just a few counts. The sample carries other DNA sequences with the same CDR3. This chain connects TRBV29-1 to TRBJ2-1, with 7 bases that match TRBD2. Germline CDR1 is SQVTM and CDR2 is ANQGSEA. Germline trimming cut 4 bases from V and 4 bases from J; bases unmatched to any gene: 4. The CDR3 is made up of 13 amino acids. CDR3 loop: CSVGTSLYNEQFF. In DNA, the CDR3 is TGCAGCGTTGGGACTAGTTTGTACAATGAGCAGTTCTTC.

This clone was seen a few times. The chain has TRBV23-1 and TRBJ2-7; 10 bases are shared with TRBD2. TRBV23-1 is labeled an ORF, and its function is uncertain. CDR3 length: 15 amino acids. The junction had 5 bases not matched to a gene; V was cut back by 4 bases and J by 2 bases. The CDR3: CASSRSAGGPYEQYF. In DNA, the CDR3 is TGCGCCAGCAGTCGCTCAGCGGGAGGGCCCTACGAGCAGTACTTC.

V gene TRBV9 combines with J gene TRBJ2-5; 7 bases agree with TRBD1. The CDR3 is made up of 14 amino acids. Germline values: CDR1 SGDLS, CDR2 YYNGEE. V gave up 3 bases and J gave up 5 bases; unmatched junction bases: 7. The CDR3 is CASSATGAGETQYF. Written as DNA, the CDR3 is TGTGCCAGCAGCGCCACAGGGGCGGGTGAGACCCAGTACTTC.

This clone came up a few times. This sequence joins TRBV27 and TRBJ2-3; no definite D call. The germline V gene has CDR1 MNHEY and CDR2 SMNVEV (reference sequence). Trimming cost V 8 bases and J 2 bases, with 14 bases left between them. The CDR3 covers 14 residues. In DNA, the CDR3 is TGTGCCAGCGGATACACCAGGAACACAGATACGCAGTATTTT. Amino acid sequence: CASGYTRNTDTQYF.

The chain combines TRBV29-1 with TRBJ2-1; D could derive from TRBD1 or TRBD2 (5 bases each). V lost 3 bases and J 9 bases, leaving 15 bases between the germline ends. The CDR3 is made up of 13 amino acids. Germline V gene sequence: CDR1 SQVTM, CDR2 ANQGSEA. The DNA of the CDR3 is TGCAGCGTTGAGGGCAGGGAGATCAGTGAGCAGTTCTTC. It specifies CSVEGREISEQFF.

This clone turned up a few times. The chain combines TRBV5-1 with TRBJ2-1; D is unclear. Germline-derived CDR1 and CDR2 are SGHRS and YFSETQ. CDR3 size: 12 residues. The germline V and J ends were trimmed by 4 bases and 2 bases, with 4 bases remaining between them. The CDR3: CASSQTYNEQFF. CDR3 bases: TGCGCCAGCAGCCAGACCTACAATGAGCAGTTCTTC.

The chain combines TRBV5-1 with TRBJ2-7; TRBD2 matches at 14 bases. Per germline, CDR1 SGHRS and CDR2 YFSETQ. This CDR3 spans 15 amino acids. With V trimmed by 4 bases and J by 3 bases, 3 bases remained unmatched. The CDR3 sequence: CASSTGLAGVYEQYF. CDR3 sequence (DNA): TGCGCCAGCAGCACGGGACTAGCGGGAGTCTACGAGCAGTACTTC.

The chain combines TRBV29-1 with TRBJ2-4; 7 bases are shared with TRBD1. V gave up 2 bases and J gave up 5 bases; unmatched junction bases: 15. Per the germline V gene, CDR1 is SQVTM and CDR2 is ANQGSEA. The CDR3 totals 17 residues. In DNA form, the CDR3 reads TGCAGCGTTGAAAACGTCCTAGATACAGGGGCCCAAAACATTCAGTACTTC. It encodes CSVENVLDTGAQNIQYF.

The chain is built from TRBV9 and TRBJ1-5; weak D call: TRBD1 (6 bases). V lost 3 bases and J 4 bases, leaving 11 bases between the germline ends. The germline gives CDR1 SGDLS, CDR2 YYNGEE. The CDR3 totals 14 residues. CDR3 bases: TGTGCCAGCAGCGCCCGGACAGTAAATCAGCCCCAGCATTTT. Its protein product is CASSARTVNQPQHF.

This clone was detected only a few times. The chain carries TRBV2 and TRBJ2-2; D uncertain. This CDR3 has 11 residues. V gave up 2 bases and J gave up 7 bases, with 2 bases separating them. Germline loops: CDR1 SNHLY, CDR2 FYNNEI. The CDR3 protein is CASSESGELFF. In DNA form, the CDR3 reads TGTGCCAGCAGTGAAAGCGGGGAGCTGTTTTTT.

The chain has TRBV5-4 and TRBJ2-1; no reliable D call. CDR1 is SGHNT and CDR2 is YYREEE in the germline V gene (reference sequence). V was shortened by 3 bases and J by 4 bases, with 14 bases between the two germline ends. The CDR3 has 15 amino acids. The DNA for the CDR3 is TGTGCCAGCAGCTCCCTCCTAGACGGATACAATGAGCAGTTCTTC. It encodes CASSSLLDGYNEQFF.

This clone showed up just a few times. The rearrangement joins TRBV13 to TRBJ2-5; no firm D call. The CDR3 has 12 residues. Trimming took off 4 bases at V and 5 bases at J, with 8 bases between the two ends. Germline V gene sequence: CDR1 PRHDT, CDR2 FYEKMQ (reference sequence). CDR3 in amino acids: CASSSRKETQYF. The CDR3 DNA reads TGTGCCAGCAGCTCCCGGAAGGAGACCCAGTACTTC.

This chain connects TRBV28 to TRBJ2-4; D might be TRBD2 (7 bases). The CDR3 runs to 14 residues. Trimming took off 10 bases at V and 2 bases at J, with 15 bases between the two ends. Germline CDR1 is MDHEN and CDR2 is SYDVKM. Here the CDR3 DNA reads TGTGCCATCTCTACGGGGGGCTCCAAAAACATTCAGTACTTC. Protein: CAISTGGSKNIQYF.

V usage is TRBV27 and J usage is TRBJ1-3; D is unresolved. The CDR3 has 13 residues. In germline, CDR1 is MNHEY, CDR2 SMNVEV (reference sequence). Deletions cut 6 bases from V and 4 bases from J, with 10 bases between. The CDR3, as DNA: TGTGCCAGCAGCAAGATGGGAGGAAACACCATATATTTT. Translation: CASSKMGGNTIYF.

This clone was picked up a small number of times. The V and J genes are TRBV27 and TRBJ2-5; 10 bases are a match to TRBD2. Trimming cost V 6 bases and J 2 bases; bases outside gene matches: 6. The CDR3 consists of 15 residues. CDR1 and CDR2 (germline): MNHEY, SMNVEV (reference sequence). CDR3 nucleotides: TGTGCCAGCAGCCTACTAGCGGGGCTACAAGAGACCCAGTACTTC. This codes for CASSLLAGLQETQYF.

With regard to this clone: Compared with germline, one end of the junction differs, possibly owing to a read error. This chain connects TRBV7-2 to TRBJ2-1; tentatively, D is TRBD1 (6 bases). CDR1 is SGHTA and CDR2 is FQGNSA in the germline V gene. This CDR3 spans 15 amino acids. DNA for the CDR3: TGTGCCAGCAGCTTAGAGGGGGAGTCCTTCAATGAGCAGTTCTTC. Its protein is CASSLEGESFNEQFF.

The chain links TRBV30 to TRBJ1-2, with TRBD1 as a possible D gene (5 bases). Trimming cost V 5 bases and J 4 bases, with 11 bases left between them. In germline, CDR1 is GTSNPN, CDR2 SVGIG (reference sequence). This CDR3 is built from 12 residues. CDR3 sequence (DNA): TGTGCCTGGCTCGGGGACGGCTATGGCTACACCTTC. Its translation is CAWLGDGYGYTF.

This clone was found a few times. This chain joins TRBV7-2 and TRBJ2-7; D not certain. Germline assignment: CDR1 SGHTA and CDR2 FQGNSA. This CDR3 contains 12 residues. With 5 bases removed from V and 3 bases from J, the gap between germline ends came to 8 bases. The CDR3, as DNA: TGTGCCAGCAGCCGAGCCTTCTACGAGCAGTACTTC. Amino acid sequence: CASSRAFYEQYF.

CDR3 DNA sequence: TGCAGCGCTCTAGACAGGGGTGAAAAACTGTTTTTT. This gives the protein CSALDRGEKLFF. This chain uses TRBV29-1 with TRBJ1-4, with 8 bases matching TRBD1. After removal of 7 bases from V and 7 bases from J, the junction contained 5 bases not matched to a gene. Germline V gene data show CDR1 as SQVTM and CDR2 as ANQGSEA. The CDR3 consists of 12 residues.

In its sample, this clone was seen a few times. Other DNA sequences in the same sample also yield this CDR3. The genes are TRBV15 and TRBJ2-7; 9 positions agree with TRBD1. Germline CDR1 LNHNV, CDR2 YYDKDF (reference sequence). The CDR3 sequence is 13 residues long. V lost 3 bases and J lost 4; bases outside the gene matches: 1. The CDR3 is CATSRDRGYEQYF. The CDR3 DNA is TGTGCCACCAGCAGGGACAGGGGTTACGAGCAGTACTTC.

V usage is TRBV28 and J usage is TRBJ2-1; 10 nucleotides line up with TRBD2. CDR1 is MDHEN, CDR2 SYDVKM, per germline. Germline trimming cut 4 bases from V and 7 bases from J; bases unmatched to any gene: 7. The CDR3 is 15 residues long. The CDR3 here is CASSYLAGASNEQFF. CDR3 bases: TGTGCCAGCAGTTATCTAGCGGGAGCATCGAATGAGCAGTTCTTC.